One sample yielded the 23 T cell receptor beta chains listed below, sequenced in a study of T cell responses to AZD1222 COVID-19 vaccine. The table came from immunoSEQ multiplex PCR; TCRdb's copy has only in-frame clones and leaves some out. This table holds 60,000 to 80,000 clones, around 81% found once. The sequenced sample was peripheral blood, obtained 28 days after the second AZD1222 dose. These TCRs come from an adult who received the AZD1222 COVID-19 vaccine.

V gene TRBV19 combines with J gene TRBJ2-2; TRBD2 is a possible D gene (7 bases). The V end was cut by 7 bases, the J end by 3 bases, with 15 bases between. This CDR3 has 15 amino acids. Germline V gene lookup returns CDR1 LNHDA and CDR2 SQIVND (reference sequence). The CDR3 nucleotides are TGTGCCAGTAACGTTCCGGGGGGCCACACCGGGGAGCTGTTTTTT. This translates into CASNVPGGHTGELFF.

This chain links TRBV4-1 with TRBJ2-1; D is unresolved. This CDR3 region has 13 residues. CDR1 is MGHRA and CDR2 is YSYEKL in the germline V gene. V lost 9 bases and J 4 bases, leaving 13 bases between the germline ends. CDR3 region: CASQLESYNEQFF. CDR3 nucleotide sequence: TGCGCCAGTCAACTGGAGTCGTACAATGAGCAGTTCTTC.

The chain is built from TRBV5-5 and TRBJ1-4; D possibly corresponds to TRBD1 (5 bases). The CDR3 sequence is 15 residues long. Germline values: CDR1 SGHKS, CDR2 YYEKEE (reference sequence). V was cut by 5 bases and J by 11 bases, with 22 bases left in between. CDR3 sequence (DNA): TGTGCCAGCAGGCCCGGGGGTGGGTCTTGGGAGAAACTGTTTTTT. It is translated as CASRPGGGSWEKLFF.

In its sample, this clone was seen a few times. V usage is TRBV5-4 and J usage is TRBJ2-3; D remains ambiguous. The CDR3 extends over 15 amino acids. Germline assignment: CDR1 SGHNT and CDR2 YYREEE (reference sequence). V lost 3 bases and J 2 bases, leaving 13 bases between the germline ends. CDR3 sequence: CASSSGGPHTDTQYF. CDR3 nucleotides: TGTGCCAGCAGCTCAGGCGGTCCCCACACAGATACGCAGTATTTT.

In this sample, this clone turned up a few times. This chain links TRBV3-1 (or the pseudogene TRBV3-2) with TRBJ1-4; a weak D match, TRBD1 (5 bases). The V gene lost 4 bases and the J gene lost 3 bases, with 12 bases spanning the gap. The CDR3 has 15 residues. CDR1 is LGHDT and CDR2 is YNNKEL in the germline V gene (reference sequence). The CDR3 DNA reads as TGTGCCAGCAGCCGAGACAGATTATCTAATGAAAAACTGTTTTTT. Translated: CASSRDRLSNEKLFF.

CDR3 bases: TGTGCCACCAGTGATCCGTCCCGGGACAGAAATGGCGGGGAGCTGTTTTTT. Its protein is CATSDPSRDRNGGELFF. The chain couples TRBV24-1 to TRBJ2-2; 7 nucleotides line up with TRBD1. Unmatched junction bases numbered 13, after V lost 3 bases and J lost 7 bases. This CDR3 is built from 17 residues. Germline values: CDR1 KGHDR, CDR2 SFDVKD.

The chain couples TRBV7-2 to TRBJ1-2; tentative D call: TRBD1 (6 bases). Per germline, CDR1 SGHTA and CDR2 FQGNSA. The CDR3 has 13 amino acids. The V end lost 3 bases, the J end lost 5 bases, and 10 bases lay between the germline ends. CDR3 sequence reads: CASSLKGEYGYTF. The DNA of the CDR3 is TGTGCCAGCAGCTTGAAGGGGGAATATGGCTACACCTTC.

A few counts support this clone. The genes are TRBV19 and TRBJ2-1; D is unresolved. V was clipped by 1 base and J by 4 bases, with 8 bases between them. Germline assignment: CDR1 LNHDA and CDR2 SQIVND (reference sequence). The CDR3 totals 14 residues. The CDR3 here is CASSIGPEYNEQFF. CDR3 nucleotide sequence: TGTGCCAGTAGTATAGGGCCGGAGTACAATGAGCAGTTCTTC.

This chain connects TRBV7-2 to TRBJ2-1; 8 bases are shared with TRBD2. The CDR3 runs 14 residues. After removal of 1 base from V and 8 bases from J, the junction contained 4 bases not matched to a gene. Germline CDR1 is SGHTA and CDR2 is FQGNSA. CDR3 DNA sequence: TGTGCCAGCAGCTTAGAGCGGGGGCGGTATGAGCAGTTCTTC. This sequence encodes CASSLERGRYEQFF.

J is TRBJ2-3 and V is TRBV7-9; D gene ambiguous. The CDR3 runs to 14 residues. Germline CDR1 reads SEHNR; CDR2 reads FQNEAQ (reference sequence). V lost 0 bases, J lost 7 bases, and 11 bases lay in between. CDR3 loop: CASSLAPSFNTQYF. The CDR3 DNA reads as TGTGCCAGCAGCTTAGCTCCGTCTTTTAATACGCAGTATTTT.

The chain joins TRBV18 to TRBJ1-1, with a tentative D call TRBD1 (5 bases). Per the germline V gene, CDR1 is KGHSH and CDR2 is LQKENI. This CDR3 is built from 13 residues. Trimming took 6 bases from V and 3 from J, leaving 11 bases between them. The CDR3 coding sequence is TGTGCCAGCTCTCCTTTGGGGGACACTGAAGCTTTCTTT. Translating it yields CASSPLGDTEAFF. The whole variable domain, remainder taken from reference TRBV18 and TRBJ1-1, is NAGVMQNPRHLVRRRGQEARLRCSPMKGHSHVYWYRQLPEEGLKFMVYLQKENIIDESGMPKERFSAEFPKEGPSILRIQQVVRGDSAAYFCASSPLGDTEAFFGQGTRLTVV.

This clone occurred a few times. The rearrangement joins TRBV24-1 to TRBJ1-1, with 7 bases aligning to TRBD1. Germline loops: CDR1 KGHDR, CDR2 SFDVKD. J gave up 7 bases and V 1 base, and 8 bases lay outside the gene matches. CDR3 length: 15 amino acids. CDR3 sequence (DNA): TGTGCCACCAGTGATTTCCGGACAGGCCGATTTGAAGCTTTCTTT. Protein product: CATSDFRTGRFEAFF.

In regard to this clone: The sample contains more than one DNA sequence encoding this CDR3. The chain links TRBV7-3 to TRBJ1-6; D is unresolved. This CDR3 is built from 14 residues. Germline V lookup: CDR1 SGHTA, CDR2 FQGTGA. V was trimmed by 1 base and J by 5 bases, leaving 6 bases between them. The CDR3 loop reads CASSLSGDNSPLHF. The CDR3 nucleotides read TGTGCCAGCAGCTTAAGTGGGGATAATTCACCCCTCCACTTT. Variable domain in full (rest from reference TRBV7-3 and TRBJ1-6): GAGVSQTPSNKVTEKGKYVELRCDPISGHTALYWYRQSLGQGPEFLIYFQGTGAADDSGLPNDRFFAVRPEGSVSTLKIQRTERGDSAVYLCASSLSGDNSPLHFGNGTRLTVT.

This clone was seen a handful of times. Written as DNA, the CDR3 is TGTGCCAGCAGCTTAGCCTATGGGTACAATGAGCAGTTCTTC. Translated, it gives CASSLAYGYNEQFF. The chain couples TRBV11-3 to TRBJ2-1; D call uncertain. The ends were cut back, 1 base at V and 4 bases at J, with 8 bases in the middle. CDR1 and CDR2 (germline): SGHNT, YENEEA. CDR3 length: 14 amino acids.

V is TRBV30 and J is TRBJ1-3; tentatively, D is TRBD1 (5 bases). Trimming stripped 4 bases from V and 4 bases from J, with 8 bases between. The length of the CDR3 is 12 residues. CDR1 GTSNPN and CDR2 SVGIG come from the germline V gene (reference sequence). CDR3 in DNA: TGTGCCTGGAAGGGGTTGGGAAACACCATATATTTT. Protein: CAWKGLGNTIYF.

This clone was counted between two and nine times. CDR3 in amino acids: CASRKPRTGSSGNTIYF. The CDR3 DNA reads TGTGCCAGCAGAAAGCCTCGGACCGGGTCCTCTGGAAACACCATATATTTT. The genes are TRBV28 and TRBJ1-3; D gene ambiguous. CDR1 and CDR2 from the germline V gene are MDHEN and SYDVKM. V lost 6 bases and J lost 0, with 18 bases in between. The CDR3 totals 17 residues.

This sequence joins TRBV4-2 and TRBJ2-2, with 7 bases that match TRBD1. The CDR3 runs to 16 residues. J was trimmed by 3 bases and V by 4 bases; bases with no gene match: 8. Germline lookup yields CDR1 LGHNA and CDR2 YNFKEQ. In DNA, the CDR3 is TGTGCCAGCAGCCCGCTGGGACAGCTAGACACCGGGGAGCTGTTTTTT. It encodes CASSPLGQLDTGELFF.

This clone has just one count. The chain carries TRBV5-1 and TRBJ2-7; D is perhaps TRBD2 (5 bases). The germline CDR1 and CDR2 sequences are SGHRS and YFSETQ. This CDR3 comprises 15 residues. Between the trimmed V and J ends, which lost 4 bases and 3 bases, there was a span of 17 bases. CDR3 sequence reads: CASSNSFGIYYEQYF. As DNA, the CDR3 is TGCGCCAGCAGCAACTCCTTCGGGATTTACTACGAGCAGTACTTC.

V gene TRBV15 combines with J gene TRBJ2-7; TRBD2 agrees at 7 bases. Germline V CDR1 and CDR2: LNHNV, YYDKDF (reference sequence). The CDR3 consists of 18 residues. V lost 3 bases to trimming and J lost 1 base; unmatched junction nucleotides: 15. The DNA for the CDR3 is TGTGCCACCAGCAGGATGCTCTGGGGGGGGATAGGATCCTACGAGCAGTACTTC. Its translation: CATSRMLWGGIGSYEQYF.

This clone was detected a few times. This chain joins TRBV7-6 and TRBJ2-7; D possibly corresponds to TRBD2 (7 bases). V lost 3 bases and J 2 bases, leaving 14 bases between the germline ends. CDR3 size: 15 residues. Germline CDR1 is SGHVS and CDR2 is FNYEAQ. CDR3 amino acids: CASSFDRGATYEQYF. CDR3 DNA: TGTGCCAGCAGCTTCGACCGGGGGGCCACCTACGAGCAGTACTTC.

V usage is TRBV7-2 and J usage is TRBJ1-1; D is ambiguous. Germline loops: CDR1 SGHTA, CDR2 FQGNSA. CDR3 length: 14 residues. Trimming stripped 10 bases from V and 5 bases from J, with 20 bases between. CDR3 amino acids: CATSSFRLGTEAFF. The CDR3 DNA is TGTGCCACCTCGTCTTTCAGGCTTGGGACTGAAGCTTTCTTT.

The genes are TRBV28 and TRBJ1-4, with D maybe TRBD1 (6 bases). Trimming cost V 4 bases and J 4 bases, with 31 bases left between them. CDR3 size: 21 residues. CDR1 is MDHEN, CDR2 SYDVKM, per germline. DNA for the CDR3: TGTGCCAGCAGTTACCCCTCGAACAGGGAAGGCGAGAACACAGATAATGAAAAACTGTTTTTT. Its translation: CASSYPSNREGENTDNEKLFF.

The genes are TRBV19 and TRBJ1-2; D is undetermined. Per the germline V gene, CDR1 is LNHDA and CDR2 is SQIVND (reference sequence). This CDR3 is 13 amino acids long. V gave up 3 bases and J gave up 3 bases, with 8 bases separating them. CDR3 loop: CASSMQAHYGYTF. The CDR3 DNA reads as TGTGCCAGTAGTATGCAGGCGCACTATGGCTACACCTTC.